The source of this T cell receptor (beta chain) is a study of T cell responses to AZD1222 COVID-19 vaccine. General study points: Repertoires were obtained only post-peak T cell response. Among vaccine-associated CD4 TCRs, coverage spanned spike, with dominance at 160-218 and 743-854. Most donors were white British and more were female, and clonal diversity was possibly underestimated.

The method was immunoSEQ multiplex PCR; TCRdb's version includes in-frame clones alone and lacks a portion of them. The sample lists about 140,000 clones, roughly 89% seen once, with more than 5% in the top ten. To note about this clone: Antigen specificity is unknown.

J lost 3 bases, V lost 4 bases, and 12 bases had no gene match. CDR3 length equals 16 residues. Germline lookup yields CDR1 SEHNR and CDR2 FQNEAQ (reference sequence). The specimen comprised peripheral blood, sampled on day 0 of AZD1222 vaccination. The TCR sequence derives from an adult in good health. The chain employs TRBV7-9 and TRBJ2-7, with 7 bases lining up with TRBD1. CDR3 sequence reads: CASSSRQGPLIYEQYF. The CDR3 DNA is TGTGCCAGCAGCTCCAGACAGGGTCCCCTAATCTACGAGCAGTACTTC.